This T cell receptor beta chain stems from a study of T-cell reconstitution after alpha-beta-depleted transplantation in children. Overall study findings and caveats: About two months after transplant, alpha-beta T cells reportedly came from several hundred expanded graft clones.

A TCRbeta library incorporating unique molecular identifiers was prepared. TCRdb recomputed calls from the PCR reads with MiXCR, one row per CDR3 protein. The sample has just over 950,000 distinct CDR3 sequences, roughly 29% seen once. Germline lookup yields CDR1 SGHAT and CDR2 FQNNGV. Trimming shortened V by 1 base and J by 1 base, and 6 bases separated the two germline ends. CDR3 size: 14 residues. Comment on this clonotype: Its antigen remains unknown.

The source material was PBMCs, mostly from graft donor cells, sampled 360 days after TCRalphabeta/CD19-depleted stem cell transplant. The sequence came from a boy younger than two who had a stem cell transplant for SCID, so the T cells may come from the graft donor. This chain uses TRBV11-2 with TRBJ2-3; D ambiguous. The chain's CDR3 is CASSLGFRTDTQYF. In DNA, the CDR3 is TGTGCCAGCAGCTTAGGATTCCGCACAGATACGCAGTATTTT.